This T cell receptor (beta chain) emerged from a study of control samples from healthy donors and cancer patients. Germline-derived CDR1 and CDR2 are MNHEY and SVGAGI. The trim removed 6 bases at V and 4 bases at J, leaving 6 bases unmatched. CDR3 length: 15 amino acids. Libraries were prepared by immunoSEQ multiplex PCR; TCRdb keeps only in-frame clonotypes and omits some of them. The sample has approximately 90,000 clones; 84% are singletons. The chain links TRBV6-5 to TRBJ2-1; 10 bases agree with TRBD1. The sample taken for sequencing was PBMCs. This TCR was sampled from a man between 65 and 85 years old with lung cancer. In DNA, the CDR3 is TGTGCCAGCAGCCTGGACAGGGGGGAGTACAATGAGCAGTTCTTC. Translated: CASSLDRGEYNEQFF.